These 21 T cell receptor beta chains originate from one sample sequenced in a study of blood T cell repertoires in COVID-19 (dated by TCRdb to the early 2020s). Receptors were amplified or captured by the immunoSEQ multiplex PCR assay. The source is immuneACCESS, and TCRdb retained only in-frame sequences with V and J called. Part of the clones is not carried over; for the studies checked, unresolved V genes explain less than half of this, and the remainder is unexplained. The sample table shows 150,000 to 200,000 clones, and more than 75% are seen once. The ten largest clones represent less than 5.5% of the sample. Material: peripheral blood. The receptors originated from a human donor in a cohort sampled during active COVID-19.

CDR3 DNA sequence: TGTGCCAGCACCACACCAACCCACAATGAGCAGTTCTTC. Protein sequence: CASTTPTHNEQFF. The V call is TRBV28, the J call TRBJ2-1; D not resolved. Trimming cost V 7 bases and J 5 bases, with 12 bases left between them. This CDR3 has 13 residues. Germline V gene lookup returns CDR1 MDHEN and CDR2 SYDVKM.

V is TRBV4-3 and J is TRBJ2-7, with D possibly TRBD2 on 6 matching bases. V was trimmed by 0 bases and J by 3 bases, leaving 9 bases between them. The germline CDR1 and CDR2 sequences are LGHNA and YSLEER. The CDR3 spans 14 residues. The CDR3 DNA reads TGCGCCAGCAGCCAAGACAGCGGGCGCTACGAGCAGTACTTC. Its protein is CASSQDSGRYEQYF.

This chain connects TRBV6-6 to TRBJ2-7, with 7 bases matching TRBD2. The CDR3 loop spans 15 amino acids. V was pared by 1 base and J by 4 bases, with 7 bases of the junction left unmatched. Germline CDR1 reads MNHNY; CDR2 reads SVGAGI (reference sequence). CDR3 sequence (DNA): TGTGCCAGCAGTTACTGGGGGGGTATGGGATACGAGCAGTACTTC. The encoded protein is CASSYWGGMGYEQYF.

The CDR3 coding sequence is TGCGCCAGCAGCTTCTCCCGAGGGGGGGGGAAGGAAGAGACCCAGTACTTC. It codes for CASSFSRGGGKEETQYF. The rearrangement joins TRBV5-1 to TRBJ2-5; D is possibly TRBD2 (7 bases). The CDR3 has 17 residues. Trimming removed 2 bases from V and 3 bases from J, with 20 bases in between. Germline assignment: CDR1 SGHRS and CDR2 YFSETQ. The full variable domain, its missing parts supplied by reference TRBV5-1 and TRBJ2-5, is KAGVTQTPRYLIKTRGQQVTLSCSPISGHRSVSWYQQTPGQGLQFLFEYFSETQRNKGNFPGRFSGRQFSNSRSEMNVSTLELGDSALYLCASSFSRGGGKEETQYFGPGTRLLVL.

The chain has TRBV7-8 and TRBJ2-7, with 8 bases aligning to TRBD2. The length of the CDR3 is 17 residues. The germline gives CDR1 SGHVS, CDR2 FQNEAQ. V trimming: 6 bases; J trimming: 7 bases; junction bases outside the gene matches: 20. The DNA of the CDR3 is TGTGCCAGCAGACCCTTTAGCGGGGCTCTTCGTTCGGAAGAGCAGTACTTC. The encoded protein is CASRPFSGALRSEEQYF.

The chain uses TRBV5-1 and TRBJ1-1; D uncertain. Trimming removed 6 bases from V and 6 bases from J, with 12 bases in between. Germline V gives CDR1 SGHRS, CDR2 YFSETQ. CDR3 length: 12 amino acids. CDR3 region: CASKLGNAEAFF. CDR3 sequence (DNA): TGCGCCAGCAAACTCGGTAACGCTGAAGCTTTCTTT.

The CDR3 region has the DNA TGCGCCAGCAGCTTGGGACTAGTCAACAATGAGCAGTTCTTC. Its translation is CASSLGLVNNEQFF. The chain joins TRBV5-1 to TRBJ2-1, with a tentative D call TRBD2 (6 bases). From germline, CDR1 is SGHRS and CDR2 YFSETQ. Trimming cost V 0 bases and J 5 bases, with 9 bases left between them. The length of the CDR3 is 14 residues.

The chain carries TRBV5-6 and TRBJ2-7, with TRBD1 matching over 8 bases. This CDR3 contains 16 residues. The V gene end was trimmed by 4 bases and the J gene end by 6 bases; junction bases not matched to a gene: 15. From germline, CDR1 is SGHDT and CDR2 YYEEEE. The CDR3 loop reads CASSQLGQAIRSEQYF. Here the CDR3 DNA reads TGTGCCAGCAGCCAGCTGGGACAGGCAATCCGGAGCGAGCAGTACTTC.

The V gene is TRBV29-1, the J gene TRBJ1-6; tentative D call: TRBD1 (5 bases). Germline CDR1 reads SQVTM; CDR2 reads ANQGSEA. V dropped 4 bases and J dropped 5 bases, with 12 bases sitting between them. The CDR3 runs to 14 residues. The CDR3 DNA reads as TGCAGCGTTGCCTTGGGGCAGGATAATTCACCCCTCCACTTT. This gives the protein CSVALGQDNSPLHF.

The chain links TRBV18 to TRBJ2-1; 10 positions agree with TRBD2. The length of the CDR3 is 14 residues. Germline CDR1 reads KGHSH; CDR2 reads LQKENI. V dropped 2 bases and J dropped 7; count of bases not matched to a gene: 2. CDR3 in DNA: TGTGCCAGCTCACCAGGGACTAGCGTTAATGAGCAGTTCTTC. Protein: CASSPGTSVNEQFF. The whole variable domain, remainder taken from reference TRBV18 and TRBJ2-1, is NAGVMQNPRHLVRRRGQEARLRCSPMKGHSHVYWYRQLPEEGLKFMVYLQKENIIDESGMPKERFSAEFPKEGPSILRIQQVVRGDSAAYFCASSPGTSVNEQFFGPGTRLTVL.

This clone has only one observation. The CDR3 here is CASSLVGLTNTGELFF. CDR3 in DNA: TGCGCCAGCAGCTTGGTTGGACTAACGAACACCGGGGAGCTGTTTTTT. The genes are TRBV5-1 and TRBJ2-2; TRBD2 might be the D (6 bases). With 0 bases removed from V and 0 bases from J, the gap between germline ends came to 9 bases. The length of the CDR3 is 16 residues. CDR1 and CDR2 (germline): SGHRS, YFSETQ.

The table lists this clone with a few counts. This chain uses TRBV12-1 with TRBJ2-3; TRBD1 is taken as the D call from the table, unchecked against the DNA. TRBV12-1 is reported as a pseudogene. The CDR3 totals 15 residues. The CDR3 region is CASSLTGQGIDTQYF. As DNA, the CDR3 is TGTGCCAGCAGTCTTACAGGGCAGGGTATAGATACGCAGTATTTT.

J is TRBJ2-7 and V is TRBV6-2 or TRBV6-3, with D perhaps TRBD2 (6 bases). This CDR3 has 15 residues. Germline V gene lookup returns CDR1 MNHEY and CDR2 SVGEGT. Trimming shortened V by 6 bases and J by 6 bases, and 21 bases separated the two germline ends. The CDR3 loop reads CASSDTRWRASEQYF. The CDR3 DNA sequence: TGTGCCAGCAGCGATACTAGATGGAGGGCCTCCGAGCAGTACTTC.

The chain links TRBV6-5 to TRBJ2-1; no clear D gene. There are 12 residues in the CDR3. Deletions cut 9 bases from V and 9 bases from J, with 15 bases between. Germline CDR1 reads MNHEY; CDR2 reads SVGAGI. Here the CDR3 reads CASRLQVTEQFF. DNA of the CDR3: TGTGCCAGTCGGCTCCAGGTCACTGAGCAGTTCTTC.

This chain uses TRBV2 with TRBJ2-5, with D unclear. Germline CDR1 SNHLY, CDR2 FYNNEI. This CDR3 contains 14 residues. Trimming pared 6 bases from V and 5 bases from J, leaving 16 bases between. The DNA of the CDR3 is TGTGCCAGCAGCCTCCTAACCCACGATGAGACCCAGTACTTC. Residues: CASSLLTHDETQYF.

The chain is built from TRBV10-3 and TRBJ2-3, with a weak D call TRBD1 (6 bases). V lost 4 bases, J lost 0 bases, and 14 bases lay in between. This CDR3 is 16 amino acids long. Per the germline V gene, CDR1 is ENHRY and CDR2 is SYGVKD. The CDR3 loop reads CAISGTTGISTDTQYF. CDR3 in DNA: TGTGCCATCAGTGGTACGACAGGCATAAGCACAGATACGCAGTATTTT.

The chain uses TRBV29-1 and TRBJ1-1; 8 bases fit TRBD1. The CDR3 is made up of 12 amino acids. After removal of 6 bases from V and 5 bases from J, the junction contained 5 bases not matched to a gene. Germline V gene data show CDR1 as SQVTM and CDR2 as ANQGSEA. In DNA, the CDR3 is TGCAGCGTCGGACAGGGAAGGACTGAAGCTTTCTTT. Its protein is CSVGQGRTEAFF.

The genes are TRBV3-1 (or the pseudogene TRBV3-2) and TRBJ2-1; the D gene is possibly TRBD1 (5 bases). Trimming left V 2 bases short and J 7 bases short, with 9 bases between. CDR3 length: 13 residues. Looked up from germline, CDR1 is LGHDT and CDR2 is YNNKEL (reference sequence). This chain's CDR3 is CASSQWGRNEQFF. CDR3 DNA sequence: TGTGCCAGCAGCCAATGGGGCAGGAATGAGCAGTTCTTC.

J is TRBJ1-6 and V is TRBV18; no firm D call. This CDR3 contains 13 residues. V was trimmed by 2 bases and J by 9 bases, leaving 8 bases between them. Germline CDR1 reads KGHSH; CDR2 reads LQKENI. CDR3 loop: CASSPSSGSPLHF. The CDR3 nucleotides are TGTGCCAGCTCACCATCTTCAGGTTCACCCCTCCACTTT.

The V gene is TRBV10-3, the J gene TRBJ2-1; 10 bases are a match to TRBD2. CDR3 length equals 14 residues. Germline V lookup: CDR1 ENHRY, CDR2 SYGVKD. The V segment lost 6 bases and the J segment 5 bases; nucleotides outside the gene matches: 4. CDR3 nucleotides: TGTGCCATCAGACTAGCGGGAATGGACAATGAGCAGTTCTTC. Residues: CAIRLAGMDNEQFF.

J is TRBJ1-6 and V is TRBV18; 7 bases line up with TRBD1. The germline CDR1 and CDR2 sequences are KGHSH and LQKENI. J lost 10 bases, V lost 1 base, and 19 bases had no gene match. The CDR3 runs 19 residues. CDR3 nucleotides: TGTGCCAGCTCACCACGGTCCCCCTCGGGGGCAGGGGGAAAATCACCCCTCCACTTT. This sequence encodes CASSPRSPSGAGGKSPLHF.